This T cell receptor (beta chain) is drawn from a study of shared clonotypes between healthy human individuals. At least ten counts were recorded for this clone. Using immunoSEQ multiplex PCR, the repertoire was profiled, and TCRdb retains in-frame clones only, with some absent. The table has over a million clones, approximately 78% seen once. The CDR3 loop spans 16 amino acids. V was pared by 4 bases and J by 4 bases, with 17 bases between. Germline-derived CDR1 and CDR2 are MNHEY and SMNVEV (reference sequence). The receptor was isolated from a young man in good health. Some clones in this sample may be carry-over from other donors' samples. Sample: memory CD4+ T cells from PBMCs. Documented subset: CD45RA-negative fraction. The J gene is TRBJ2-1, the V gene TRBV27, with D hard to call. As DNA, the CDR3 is TGTGCCAGCAGTTCCGCCTGGCTAGGGATATACAATGAGCAGTTCTTC. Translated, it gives CASSSAWLGIYNEQFF.